Listed here are 5 T cell receptor beta chains from one sample, sequenced in a study of low-dose radiotherapy and immunotherapy resistance in tumors (dated by TCRdb to the early 2020s). To make first-strand cDNA, Superscript III was used along with a set of TRAV- and TRBV-specific primers so that both the TCRalpha and TCRbeta chains were covered. TCRs were amplified with Phusion for 20 PCR cycles, with a constant-region primer paired with the adapter attached to the V primers. TCRdb reprocessed the public reads (quality trimming at Q25 with fastp, clone calling with MiXCR) and kept in-frame beta chains. Each CDR3 protein gets just one entry, which takes the most common genes and DNA from the rows behind it. The sample table lists 11,000 to 15,000 distinct CDR3 sequences, under 55% of them with a count of one. In total, the top ten clones hold 3.5% to 4.5% of the sample. The source is a human donor with advanced metastatic prostate, ovarian, gallbladder or colorectal cancer (not recorded which). This table probably holds off-target reads from a library built for another chain.

Only a few counts were recorded for this clonotype. The CDR3 here is CASSPGTGRNQPQHF. In DNA form, the CDR3 reads TGTGCCAGCAGCCCAGGGACAGGGCGGAATCAGCCCCAGCATTTT. The V and J genes are TRBV7-2 and TRBJ1-5; TRBD1 aligns across 9 bases. The CDR3 is 15 residues long. CDR1 is SGHTA, CDR2 FQGNSA, per germline. J was trimmed by 4 bases and V by 5 bases; bases with no gene match: 6.

The chain combines TRBV5-5 with TRBJ2-5; D remains ambiguous. This CDR3 region has 15 residues. V dropped 0 bases and J dropped 2 bases, with 11 bases sitting between them. Germline V gives CDR1 SGHKS, CDR2 YYEKEE (reference sequence). CDR3 coding DNA: TGTGCCAGCAGCTTGGCCGTTCTCAAGCAAGAGACCCAGTACTTC. Translation gives CASSLAVLKQETQYF.

J is TRBJ2-5 and V is TRBV3-1; 10 bases are shared with TRBD2. The germline V gene has CDR1 LGHDT and CDR2 YNNKEL (reference sequence). The CDR3 sequence is 16 residues long. Trimming removed 4 bases from V and 0 bases from J; junction bases left unmatched: 5. The CDR3 bases are TGTGCCAGCAGCCCTCTAGCGGGAGAGTACCAAGAGACCCAGTACTTC. This encodes CASSPLAGEYQETQYF.

For the CDR3, the DNA is TGTGCCAGCAGTGTTTGGGGGACAGGGCTGGCTGAAGCTTTCTTT. Protein sequence: CASSVWGTGLAEAFF. J is TRBJ1-1 and V is TRBV25-1, with 9 bases fitting TRBD1. The CDR3 extends over 15 amino acids. Trimming cost V 4 bases and J 6 bases; bases outside gene matches: 9. CDR1 is MGHDK, CDR2 SYGVNS, per germline. Full variable domain (rest looked up from reference TRBV25-1 and TRBJ1-1): EADIYQTPRYLVIGTGKKITLECSQTMGHDKMYWYQQDPGMELHLIHYSYGVNSTEKGDLSSESTVSRIRTEHFPLTLESARPSHTSQYLCASSVWGTGLAEAFFGQGTRLTVV.

The chain carries TRBV3-1 and TRBJ2-5; D not resolved. Germline lookup yields CDR1 LGHDT and CDR2 YNNKEL (reference sequence). The V end lost 1 base, the J end lost 5 bases, and 11 bases lay between the germline ends. This CDR3 has 14 amino acids. This chain's CDR3 is CASSQARIYETQYF. DNA of the CDR3: TGTGCCAGCAGCCAAGCCAGGATTTATGAGACCCAGTACTTC.